Listed here are 24 T cell receptor beta chains from one sample, sequenced in a study of cytomegalovirus exposure and HLA in healthy donors. Primers: 60 Vbeta forward and 13 Jbeta reverse. Profiled with immunoSEQ multiplex PCR; TCRdb holds only in-frame clones, not every one. The data contain 100,000 to 150,000 clones, over 65% of them singletons. The specimen was PBMCs. Receptor source: a man aged 50 or older in good health and CMV-seronegative.

The J gene is TRBJ1-1, the V gene TRBV7-6, with a possible D match to TRBD1 (6 bases). Germline-derived CDR1 and CDR2 are SGHVS and FNYEAQ. CDR3 size: 15 residues. V lost 2 bases and J lost 5, with 15 bases in between. DNA for the CDR3: TGTGCCAGCAGCTTAAGTGGGGGCCAGGGGACTGAAGCTTTCTTT. Translation gives CASSLSGGQGTEAFF.

The chain employs TRBV7-9 and TRBJ1-2; D is unresolved. V lost 5 bases and J 7 bases, leaving 11 bases between the germline ends. Germline lookup yields CDR1 SEHNR and CDR2 FQNEAQ (reference sequence). The CDR3 totals 12 residues. CDR3 amino acids: CASSTQTSGYTF. CDR3 sequence (DNA): TGTGCCAGCAGCACCCAGACAAGTGGCTACACCTTC.

In its sample, this clone was seen a few times. The rearrangement links TRBV28 to TRBJ1-5; TRBD1 is a possible D gene (5 bases). Germline CDR1 and CDR2: MDHEN and SYDVKM. V was trimmed by 6 bases and J by 8 bases, leaving 14 bases between them. The CDR3 totals 13 residues. The CDR3 nucleotides read TGTGCCAGCAGGGGGGGACCCGTGGAGCCCCAGCATTTT. Translation: CASRGGPVEPQHF.

In its sample, this clone was seen once. This chain links TRBV29-1 with TRBJ1-3, with 9 positions matching TRBD1. The CDR3 is 13 residues long. Germline V gene data show CDR1 as SQVTM and CDR2 as ANQGSEA. V trimming: 3 bases; J trimming: 8 bases; junction bases outside the gene matches: 5. CDR3 DNA sequence: TGCAGCGTTGATACGACAGGGGGGGACACCATATATTTT. This gives the protein CSVDTTGGDTIYF.

V and J are TRBV14 and TRBJ1-2, with D possibly matching TRBD1 (6 bases). CDR3 size: 14 residues. V dropped 1 base and J dropped 8 bases, with 14 bases sitting between them. Per the germline V gene, CDR1 is SGHDN and CDR2 is FVKESK. CDR3 residues: CASSQASSGAGYTF. CDR3 coding DNA: TGTGCCAGCAGCCAAGCATCGTCAGGGGCCGGCTACACCTTC. The whole variable domain, remainder taken from reference TRBV14 and TRBJ1-2, is EAGVTQFPSHSVIEKGQTVTLRCDPISGHDNLYWYRRVMGKEIKFLLHFVKESKQDESGMPNNRFLAERTGGTYSTLKVQPAELEDSGVYFCASSQASSGAGYTFGSGTRLTVV.

The V gene is TRBV4-3, the J gene TRBJ1-6; 11 bases line up with TRBD1. Germline V gives CDR1 LGHNA, CDR2 YSLEER. The J segment lost 12 bases and the V segment lost 0 bases, leaving 13 bases of the junction unmatched. The CDR3 contains 18 residues. In DNA, the CDR3 is TGCGCCAGCAGCCAAGACCCCCCCGGAGGCGGGACAGGGGGACCCCTCCACTTT. It is translated as CASSQDPPGGGTGGPLHF.

CDR3 nucleotides: TGTGCCAGCGGCCGGGACAGGGGATCTGAAGCTTTCTTT. Protein product: CASGRDRGSEAFF. The rearrangement links TRBV2 to TRBJ1-1; 10 bases fit TRBD1. Germline-derived CDR1 and CDR2 are SNHLY and FYNNEI. The CDR3 spans 13 residues. Trimming cost V 8 bases and J 6 bases; bases outside gene matches: 6.

The CDR3 nucleotides read TGCGCCAGCGCTCCTGCGGGGGTCGAAAAACTGTTTTTT. As protein: CASAPAGVEKLFF. J is TRBJ1-4 and V is TRBV4-1, with D maybe TRBD1 (5 bases). This CDR3 spans 13 amino acids. V lost 8 bases, J lost 8 bases, and 15 bases lay in between. Germline V gene lookup returns CDR1 MGHRA and CDR2 YSYEKL.

The chain combines TRBV2 with TRBJ2-3; a weak D match, TRBD1 (6 bases). The germline V and J ends were trimmed by 2 bases and 2 bases, with 11 bases remaining between them. The CDR3 runs to 15 residues. Germline values: CDR1 SNHLY, CDR2 FYNNEI. Here the CDR3 reads CASSELGADTDTQYF. In DNA, the CDR3 is TGTGCCAGCAGTGAATTGGGGGCGGACACAGATACGCAGTATTTT.

The chain recombines TRBV6-1 with TRBJ1-2, with 9 nucleotides matching TRBD1. This CDR3 is built from 17 residues. Per the germline V gene, CDR1 is MNHNS and CDR2 is SASEGT. Trimming at V came to 3 bases and at J to 5 bases, leaving 13 bases not matched to a gene. In nucleotides, the CDR3 is TGTGCCAGCAGTGAGGCCCACACAACCGGGACAGGGTATGGCTACACCTTC. Residues: CASSEAHTTGTGYGYTF.

This clone was seen more than once but under ten times. This sample also contains other DNA sequences that code for the same CDR3. CDR3 bases: TGTGCCAGCAGCCCCACGGGGGGTGGCTACACCTTC. Translated, it gives CASSPTGGGYTF. This chain uses TRBV9 with TRBJ1-2; possibly TRBD1 for D (5 bases). CDR3 size: 12 residues. The germline V and J ends were trimmed by 4 bases and 7 bases, with 11 bases remaining between them. Germline CDR1 SGDLS, CDR2 YYNGEE.

The chain employs TRBV5-1 and TRBJ1-1; D possibly corresponds to TRBD1 (5 bases). The V end was cut by 0 bases, the J end by 1 base, with 7 bases between. Germline CDR1 SGHRS, CDR2 YFSETQ. The CDR3 contains 14 residues. The CDR3 loop reads CASSLDRTNTEAFF. In DNA form, the CDR3 reads TGCGCCAGCAGCTTGGACAGGACGAACACTGAAGCTTTCTTT.

V usage is TRBV11-2 and J usage is TRBJ1-4; TRBD1 matches at 9 bases. This CDR3 has 16 residues. V dropped 5 bases and J dropped 8; count of bases not matched to a gene: 12. From germline, CDR1 is SGHAT and CDR2 FQNNGV. In nucleotides, the CDR3 is TGTGCCAGCAGCACAACAACCGGGACAGGGAGGGAAAAACTGTTTTTT. It codes for CASSTTTGTGREKLFF.

The V call is TRBV5-1, the J call TRBJ1-1, with D unclear. Germline V CDR1 and CDR2: SGHRS, YFSETQ. CDR3 length: 14 residues. Trimming stripped 0 bases from V and 6 bases from J, with 12 bases between. DNA for the CDR3: TGCGCCAGCAGCTTGGGGGGAGCTGGGGCTGAAGCTTTCTTT. Amino acids: CASSLGGAGAEAFF.

This clone was observed a handful of times. The chain combines TRBV28 with TRBJ1-5; 8 nucleotides agree with TRBD1. Germline V gene data show CDR1 as MDHEN and CDR2 as SYDVKM. Germline trimming cut 8 bases from V and 6 bases from J; bases unmatched to any gene: 3. The CDR3 is made up of 12 amino acids. The CDR3 nucleotides read TGTGCCAGCCTCGACAGGGGTCAGCCCCAGCATTTT. Its protein is CASLDRGQPQHF.

CDR3 loop: CASSPAGSPEQYV. In DNA form, the CDR3 reads TGTGCCAGCAGTCCGGCCGGGAGCCCCGAGCAGTACGTC. The V and J genes are TRBV5-4 and TRBJ2-7; D perhaps matches TRBD2 (6 bases). V was pared by 5 bases and J by 6 bases, with 15 bases between. Germline-derived CDR1 and CDR2 are SGHNT and YYREEE (reference sequence). The CDR3 runs 13 residues.

This clone was recorded a few times. The genes are TRBV19 and TRBJ1-6; weak D call: TRBD1 (5 bases). Trimming removed 7 bases at V and 0 bases at J, with 22 bases between. Looked up from germline, CDR1 is LNHDA and CDR2 is SQIVND (reference sequence). This CDR3 contains 19 residues. The CDR3 protein is CASTSDPPGRSSYNSPLHF. In nucleotides, the CDR3 is TGTGCCAGTACCTCTGATCCCCCAGGGAGGAGCTCCTATAATTCACCCCTCCACTTT.

The rearrangement links TRBV19 to TRBJ2-2; 7 positions match TRBD2. V shed 4 bases and J 0 bases; nucleotides not matched to a gene: 11. Germline V gene data show CDR1 as LNHDA and CDR2 as SQIVND (reference sequence). The CDR3 totals 18 residues. The CDR3 here is CASSTPGEGHPNTGELFF. The CDR3 DNA is TGTGCCAGTAGTACCCCTGGGGAGGGGCACCCGAACACCGGGGAGCTGTTTTTT.

The chain couples TRBV10-3 to TRBJ1-1; 9 bases are shared with TRBD1. The germline gives CDR1 ENHRY, CDR2 SYGVKD. Trimming at V came to 2 bases and at J to 0 bases, leaving 10 bases not matched to a gene. The CDR3 runs 18 residues. CDR3 region: CAISEGEDRGYMNTEAFF. CDR3 bases: TGTGCCATCAGTGAGGGGGAGGACAGGGGATACATGAACACTGAAGCTTTCTTT.

The chain employs TRBV18 and TRBJ1-1; 7 bases line up with TRBD1. Germline V lookup: CDR1 KGHSH, CDR2 LQKENI. The V segment lost 2 bases and the J segment 0 bases; nucleotides outside the gene matches: 3. There are 15 residues in the CDR3. CDR3 in DNA: TGTGCCAGCTCACCATCCGGGACAGTGAACACTGAAGCTTTCTTT. Protein: CASSPSGTVNTEAFF.

The chain is built from TRBV7-3 and TRBJ2-3; D not certain. Germline lookup yields CDR1 SGHTA and CDR2 FQGTGA. Trimming removed 5 bases from V and 6 bases from J, with 12 bases in between. This CDR3 spans 13 amino acids. This chain's CDR3 is CASSTWATDTQYF. As DNA, the CDR3 is TGTGCCAGCAGCACCTGGGCCACGGATACGCAGTATTTT.

This chain connects TRBV6-5 to TRBJ2-3; 9 bases line up with TRBD2. Germline trimming cut 0 bases from V and 1 base from J; bases unmatched to any gene: 2. Germline V gives CDR1 MNHEY, CDR2 SVGAGI. The CDR3 covers 16 residues. The CDR3 protein is CASSYSSGGGTDTQYF. CDR3 DNA: TGTGCCAGCAGTTACTCTAGCGGGGGAGGCACAGATACGCAGTATTTT.

The CDR3, as DNA: TGTGCCATCAGTGAGAAGGGGACAGGCCACACTGAAGCTTTCTTT. Its translation is CAISEKGTGHTEAFF. The gene calls are TRBV10-3 and TRBJ1-1; the match to TRBD1 covers 8 bases. Per germline, CDR1 ENHRY and CDR2 SYGVKD. The CDR3 loop spans 15 amino acids. The J segment lost 3 bases and the V segment lost 2 bases, leaving 5 bases of the junction unmatched.

This chain connects TRBV7-9 to TRBJ2-6; TRBD1 might be the D (6 bases). The CDR3 runs 16 residues. Trimming left V 4 bases short and J 5 bases short, with 15 bases between. Germline CDR1 reads SEHNR; CDR2 reads FQNEAQ (reference sequence). The CDR3 region is CASSSPMTGRANVLTF. Here the CDR3 DNA reads TGTGCCAGCAGCTCACCCATGACAGGCCGGGCCAACGTCCTGACTTTC.